Following are 19 T cell receptor beta chains from one sample sequenced in a study of OX40 agonist ivuxolimab in advanced cancers. Only in-frame clones appear in the TCRdb table, and some are missing; sequencing was by immunoSEQ multiplex PCR. The sample has about 45,000 clones; roughly 80% are singletons. Material: CD4+ or CD8+ T cells sorted from blood, obtained in a trial of the OX40 agonist ivuxolimab. The receptors were sampled from an adult with an advanced solid tumor such as melanoma, head and neck, liver or kidney cancer.

This chain connects TRBV10-3 to TRBJ1-2, with 7 bases identical to TRBD1. The CDR3 extends over 13 amino acids. Germline values: CDR1 ENHRY, CDR2 SYGVKD. V was pared by 6 bases and J by 4 bases, with 5 bases of the junction left unmatched. CDR3 bases: TGTGCCATCAGGGAGACAGGGACCTATGGCTACACCTTC. This encodes CAIRETGTYGYTF.

The V and J genes are TRBV29-1 and TRBJ2-5; D remains unclear. This CDR3 spans 10 amino acids. The germline V gene has CDR1 SQVTM and CDR2 ANQGSEA. V was shortened by 7 bases and J by 5 bases, with 8 bases between the two germline ends. CDR3 loop: CSGVRETQYF. The CDR3 coding sequence is TGCAGCGGGGTGCGGGAGACCCAGTACTTC.

CDR3 loop: CAWGIISGNTIYF. CDR3 nucleotide sequence: TGTGCCTGGGGGATCATCTCTGGAAACACCATATATTTT. The V and J genes are TRBV30 and TRBJ1-3, with D uncertain. The CDR3 totals 13 residues. Looked up from germline, CDR1 is GTSNPN and CDR2 is SVGIG (reference sequence). The V gene lost 5 bases and the J gene lost 0 bases, with 8 bases spanning the gap.

This clone was seen a handful of times. This sequence joins TRBV30 and TRBJ1-1, with 7 bases identical to TRBD1. V gave up 1 base and J gave up 5 bases; unmatched junction bases: 16. There are 17 residues in the CDR3. Germline assignment: CDR1 GTSNPN and CDR2 SVGIG (reference sequence). The CDR3 DNA is TGTGCCTGGAGTGGAGGAGGGGGCTCTTCCCTTCGGACTGAAGCTTTCTTT. Amino acid sequence: CAWSGGGGSSLRTEAFF.

The sample holds a few counts of this clone. This sequence joins TRBV6-5 and TRBJ2-2; maybe TRBD2 (6 bases). Germline CDR1 is MNHEY and CDR2 is SVGAGI. V was cut by 7 bases and J by 4 bases, with 10 bases left in between. This CDR3 is 13 amino acids long. CDR3: CASTELATGELFF. In nucleotides, the CDR3 is TGTGCCAGCACCGAACTAGCCACCGGGGAGCTGTTTTTT.

This clone is labeled as medium-sized. The chain carries TRBV6-1 and TRBJ1-3; D uncertain. Trimming took 0 bases from V and 2 from J, leaving 14 bases between them. CDR3 length: 17 residues. Germline values: CDR1 MNHNS, CDR2 SASEGT. CDR3 amino acids: CASSEAGGRSPGNTIYF. The CDR3, as DNA: TGTGCCAGCAGTGAAGCTGGAGGGAGGTCGCCTGGAAACACCATATATTTT.

This chain joins TRBV7-8 and TRBJ2-7; 8 nucleotides match TRBD1. From germline, CDR1 is SGHVS and CDR2 FQNEAQ. V was pared by 1 base and J by 2 bases, with 10 bases of the junction left unmatched. The CDR3 is 17 residues long. The DNA of the CDR3 is TGTGCCAGCAGCTTAGTTGGGCAGGGGGCTTATACCTACGAGCAGTACTTC. Translated, it gives CASSLVGQGAYTYEQYF.

The chain combines TRBV7-2 with TRBJ2-1; the match to TRBD2 covers 10 bases. From germline, CDR1 is SGHTA and CDR2 FQGNSA. Trimming cost V 0 bases and J 6 bases; bases outside gene matches: 2. The CDR3 contains 15 residues. The CDR3 loop is CASSLALAGVNEQFF. Here the CDR3 DNA reads TGTGCCAGCAGCTTAGCTCTAGCGGGAGTCAATGAGCAGTTCTTC.

This chain links TRBV2 with TRBJ2-7; 9 bases line up with TRBD2. The CDR3 totals 13 residues. Trimming at V came to 6 bases and at J to 4 bases, leaving 4 bases not matched to a gene. The germline V gene encodes CDR1 SNHLY and CDR2 FYNNEI. The CDR3 region has the DNA TGTGCCAGCAGGCGGGGGGGCGCGTACGAGCAGTACTTC. Translated, it gives CASRRGGAYEQYF.

The chain uses TRBV5-4 and TRBJ1-1, with D possibly matching TRBD1 (6 bases). CDR1 SGHNT and CDR2 YYREEE come from the germline V gene (reference sequence). CDR3 length equals 15 residues. Trimming left V 0 bases short and J 5 bases short, with 14 bases between. This CDR3 reads CASSLDWTAGTEAFF. The CDR3 bases are TGTGCCAGCAGCTTGGACTGGACAGCGGGAACTGAAGCTTTCTTT.

The genes are TRBV7-6 and TRBJ1-1, with no clear D. Trimming cost V 1 base and J 5 bases, with 11 bases left between them. The CDR3 has 14 residues. Germline V lookup: CDR1 SGHVS, CDR2 FNYEAQ. The CDR3 DNA reads as TGTGCCAGCAGCTTAGAGGTCCGCGGTACTGAAGCTTTCTTT. Protein sequence: CASSLEVRGTEAFF.

This rearrangement joins TRBV7-3 to TRBJ2-1, with TRBD2 matching over 13 bases. This CDR3 spans 15 amino acids. Germline V gene lookup returns CDR1 SGHTA and CDR2 FQGTGA. The junction had 1 base not matched to a gene; V was cut back by 0 bases and J by 8 bases. This CDR3 is CASSLTGLAGHEQFF. CDR3 in DNA: TGTGCCAGCAGCTTAACGGGACTAGCGGGACATGAGCAGTTCTTC.

The chain recombines TRBV19 with TRBJ2-1; unclear D gene. Germline CDR1 LNHDA, CDR2 SQIVND (reference sequence). V dropped 3 bases and J dropped 0 bases, with 9 bases sitting between them. The CDR3 totals 15 residues. The CDR3 sequence is CASSMMVGSYNEQFF. The CDR3, as DNA: TGTGCCAGTAGTATGATGGTTGGCTCCTACAATGAGCAGTTCTTC.

The chain carries TRBV6-1 and TRBJ1-2; D gene unclear. In germline, CDR1 is MNHNS, CDR2 SASEGT. This CDR3 has 13 amino acids. With 6 bases removed from V and 2 bases from J, the gap between germline ends came to 10 bases. The CDR3 region is CASSQRENYGYTF. CDR3 DNA sequence: TGTGCCAGCAGCCAGAGGGAGAACTATGGCTACACCTTC.

V and J are TRBV6-5 and TRBJ1-6; D remains unclear. The V end lost 2 bases, the J end lost 7 bases, and 9 bases lay between the germline ends. This CDR3 contains 14 residues. CDR1 is MNHEY and CDR2 is SVGAGI in the germline V gene. CDR3 in DNA: TGTGCCAGCAGTTACGGAAACAGCAATTCACCCCTCCACTTT. As protein: CASSYGNSNSPLHF.

This chain joins TRBV11-2 and TRBJ2-3; maybe TRBD2 (6 bases). Trimming removed 1 base at V and 4 bases at J, with 12 bases between. CDR1 SGHAT and CDR2 FQNNGV come from the germline V gene. The CDR3 is 15 amino acids. Written as DNA, the CDR3 is TGTGCCAGCAGCTTAGCGGGGGTTAGCGCAGATACGCAGTATTTT. Amino acid sequence: CASSLAGVSADTQYF.

In this sample, this clone turned up a few times. The V call is TRBV11-3, the J call TRBJ2-1; 12 bases match TRBD1. Germline CDR1 is SGHNT and CDR2 is YENEEA. V lost 5 bases to trimming and J lost 6 bases; unmatched junction nucleotides: 8. This CDR3 is built from 16 residues. CDR3 residues: CASSPPRDRGLNEQFF. For the CDR3, the DNA is TGTGCCAGCAGCCCACCCCGGGACAGGGGGCTCAATGAGCAGTTCTTC.

The rearrangement links TRBV6-5 to TRBJ2-7; no reliable D call. The CDR3 consists of 15 residues. Trimming cost V 2 bases and J 0 bases, with 11 bases left between them. Germline V gives CDR1 MNHEY, CDR2 SVGAGI. DNA for the CDR3: TGTGCCAGCAGTTACCACGCTACCCTCTCCTACGAGCAGTACTTC. This sequence encodes CASSYHATLSYEQYF.

In its sample, this clone was seen a few times. The rearrangement uses TRBV7-9 and TRBJ1-1; the D is unclear. Germline V CDR1 and CDR2: SEHNR, FQNEAQ (reference sequence). The CDR3 is made up of 13 amino acids. V lost 1 base and J 3 bases, leaving 6 bases between the germline ends. CDR3: CASSLEGDTEAFF. CDR3 DNA sequence: TGTGCCAGCAGCTTAGAAGGTGACACTGAAGCTTTCTTT.